This TCR beta chain was identified during a study of tumor-infiltrating lymphocytes in primary liver carcinoma. On the study more broadly: Samples gave roughly 3.65 to 8 million productive TCRbeta reads, similar across tissue types.

The germline V gene has CDR1 SGHRS and CDR2 YFSETQ. V was pared by 5 bases and J by 4 bases, with 12 bases between. This CDR3 spans 13 amino acids. Constant-region priming of roughly 500 ng total RNA yielded TCR beta cDNA. Slightly modified ARM-PCR with three nested multiplex PCR rounds yielded TCR beta libraries. Rounds one and two of PCR, each of about 10 cycles, were primed with TRBV1-TRBV30 forward primers and a C-beta reverse primer. From the multiplex PCR reads, TCRdb called clonotypes with MiXCR, one entry per CDR3 protein. The sample yields about 100,000 distinct CDR3 sequences, approximately 70% seen once. Co-extraction of both nucleic acids (RNA and DNA) used about 20-33 mg of unsorted bulk tissue.

The sequencing input was liver tumor tissue from sampling region 2. Subset indicated: tumor region T2, inferior pole. The chain has TRBV5-1 and TRBJ1-2; no reliable D call. This clonotype was sampled from a woman aged 55-70 years with primary liver carcinoma and hepatitis B virus infection. CDR3 sequence reads: CASRSTWGYGYTF. The CDR3 DNA reads TGCGCCAGCAGGTCAACATGGGGCTATGGCTACACCTTC.